The 22 T cell receptor beta chains given below trace back to one sample, sequenced in a study of blood T cells in healthy people across ages. With a J-beta primer mix and a sample-barcoded 5' primer, a second PCR ran 7 to 11 cycles. TCRdb reprocessed the 5' RACE reads with MiXCR, giving one entry per CDR3 protein. The data hold 630,000 or so distinct CDR3 sequences, with about 34% observed a single time. Sequencing was carried out using blood. The source of these receptors is a woman over 75 in good health.

This clonotype was found a few times. A much larger clone lies a single base off, so this may be a read error. The V gene is TRBV6-5, the J gene TRBJ2-7; TRBD1 might be the D (5 bases). CDR1 is MNHEY and CDR2 is SVGAGI in the germline V gene. This CDR3 spans 14 amino acids. V lost 6 bases and J 4 bases, leaving 16 bases between the germline ends. CDR3 coding DNA: TGTGCCAGCAGATCTGGACACTCCGGTTACGAGCAGTACTTC. Its protein is CASRSGHSGYEQYF.

This rearrangement joins TRBV7-9 to TRBJ1-6; D possibly corresponds to TRBD1 (6 bases). With 4 bases removed from V and 9 bases from J, the gap between germline ends came to 16 bases. The CDR3 sequence is 15 residues long. Per the germline V gene, CDR1 is SEHNR and CDR2 is FQNEAQ (reference sequence). The CDR3 protein is CASSSQGRLGSPLHF. Written as DNA, the CDR3 is TGTGCCAGCAGCTCACAGGGCCGACTGGGTTCACCCCTCCACTTT.

Ten or more counts support this clonotype. V and J are TRBV16 and TRBJ2-7, with D possibly being TRBD1 (5 bases). V gave up 0 bases and J gave up 3 bases, with 9 bases separating them. The CDR3 covers 14 residues. Germline CDR1 is KGHSY and CDR2 is FQNENV. DNA of the CDR3: TGTGCCAGCAGCCAATCCGGCCAGGGCTACGAGCAGTACTTC. Translated, it gives CASSQSGQGYEQYF.

In its sample, this clonotype was seen once. The chain employs TRBV30 and TRBJ1-5; TRBD1 might be the D (5 bases). The V gene's germline CDR1 is GTSNPN and CDR2 SVGIG (reference sequence). CDR3 size: 14 residues. Trimming pared 3 bases from V and 2 bases from J, leaving 11 bases between. In nucleotides, the CDR3 is TGTGCCTGGAGAAACAGGTTGGGCAATCAGCCCCAGCATTTT. Translating it yields CAWRNRLGNQPQHF.

This clonotype was counted ten times or more. The chain is built from TRBV7-6 and TRBJ2-1, with D possibly being TRBD2 (5 bases). Trimming removed 3 bases from V and 3 bases from J, with 15 bases in between. The CDR3 is 16 residues long. In germline, CDR1 is SGHVS, CDR2 FNYEAQ. The CDR3: CASSLRAIGDYNEQFF. In nucleotides, the CDR3 is TGTGCCAGCAGCTTGCGGGCCATCGGGGACTACAATGAGCAGTTCTTC.

This clonotype was observed a few times. V usage is TRBV5-4 and J usage is TRBJ1-1; D is perhaps TRBD1 (6 bases). CDR3 length: 15 amino acids. V was shortened by 1 base and J by 5 bases, with 15 bases between the two germline ends. The germline CDR1 and CDR2 sequences are SGHNT and YYREEE (reference sequence). The CDR3 here is CASSLPQGRGTEAFF. The CDR3 nucleotides read TGTGCCAGCAGCTTGCCCCAGGGGAGGGGGACTGAAGCTTTCTTT.

This clonotype has more than one count but fewer than ten. The chain carries TRBV30 and TRBJ2-5; a weak D match, TRBD2 (7 bases). The germline CDR1 and CDR2 sequences are GTSNPN and SVGIG (reference sequence). The CDR3 spans 14 residues. V lost 0 bases and J 5 bases, leaving 13 bases between the germline ends. DNA for the CDR3: TGTGCCTGGAGTGTAGGGGGGGCATCGGAGACCCAGTACTTC. It codes for CAWSVGGASETQYF.

The chain uses TRBV30 and TRBJ1-1; D gene ambiguous. The CDR3 sequence is 13 residues long. V was trimmed by 2 bases and J by 4 bases, leaving 11 bases between them. Germline CDR1 GTSNPN, CDR2 SVGIG (reference sequence). The DNA of the CDR3 is TGTGCCTGGAGTCTTAGCTCGGGCACTGAAGCTTTCTTT. This codes for CAWSLSSGTEAFF. The variable domain in full, with the rest retrieved from reference TRBV30 and TRBJ1-1, is SQTIHQWPATLVQPVGSPLSLECTVEGTSNPNLYWYRQAAGRGLQLLFYSVGIGQISSEVPQNLSASRPQDRQFILSSKKLLLSDSGFYLCAWSLSSGTEAFFGQGTRLTVV.

As regards this clonotype: A much bigger clone sits one base away, suggesting this may be a read error. The chain links TRBV4-2 to TRBJ2-3; 10 bases are shared with TRBD2. With V trimmed by 0 bases and J by 4 bases, 7 bases remained unmatched. Germline-derived CDR1 and CDR2 are LGHNA and YNFKEQ. CDR3 length: 17 amino acids. The chain's CDR3 is CASSQDPTSGAADTQYF. The CDR3 nucleotides read TGTGCCAGCAGCCAAGACCCTACTAGCGGGGCCGCAGATACGCAGTATTTT.

This clonotype was seen repeatedly, ten times or more. This chain links TRBV20-1 with TRBJ2-5; 10 nucleotides line up with TRBD2. Germline V gives CDR1 DFQATT, CDR2 SNEGSKA (reference sequence). V trimming: 4 bases; J trimming: 2 bases; junction bases outside the gene matches: 10. CDR3 size: 16 residues. CDR3 DNA: TGCAGTGCTAAAGTCTTAGCGGGGGGTTTTCAAGAGACCCAGTACTTC. Translating it yields CSAKVLAGGFQETQYF.

As for this clonotype: At one end the junction does not follow the germline gene, possibly because of a read error. V usage is TRBV28 and J usage is TRBJ2-5; 7 nucleotides line up with TRBD1. CDR1 MDHEN and CDR2 SYDVKM come from the germline V gene. CDR3 length equals 15 residues. The CDR3 DNA sequence: TGTGCCAGCAGTTTACCGGGACAGCTCCAAGAGACCCGGTACTTC. Its translation: CASSLPGQLQETRYF.

The rearrangement joins TRBV7-9 to TRBJ2-3; D might be TRBD1 (6 bases). V shed 5 bases and J shed 5 bases, with 20 bases lying between them. CDR3 length: 16 residues. CDR1 and CDR2 (germline): SEHNR, FQNEAQ (reference sequence). CDR3 in DNA: TGTGCCAGCAGCGCAGGGACAACTGAGGGTAGAGATACGCAGTATTTT. Its translation is CASSAGTTEGRDTQYF.

This clonotype was detected only once. This may be a read error: a much more frequent sequence differs by one nucleotide. The chain couples TRBV6-6 to TRBJ2-1; no definite D call. The CDR3 runs 11 residues. The germline CDR1 and CDR2 sequences are MNHNY and SVGAGI (reference sequence). The CDR3 DNA reads TGTGCCAACAGTTACTCCTATGAGCAGTTCTTC. This gives the protein CANSYSYEQFF.

There are many counts of this clonotype. The CDR3 spells CASSSTDYEQYF. In nucleotides, the CDR3 is TGCGCCAGCAGCTCTACGGATTACGAGCAGTACTTC. The rearrangement uses TRBV5-1 and TRBJ2-7; no firm D call. In germline, CDR1 is SGHRS, CDR2 YFSETQ. V gave up 3 bases and J gave up 4 bases, with 8 bases separating them. The CDR3 is 12 residues long.

This clonotype was picked up many times. The V and J genes are TRBV5-1 and TRBJ2-2, with TRBD2 matching over 9 bases. V lost 2 bases and J lost 0; bases outside the gene matches: 8. Germline V gene sequence: CDR1 SGHRS, CDR2 YFSETQ. The CDR3 contains 18 residues. CDR3 loop: CASSLYLAGPANTGELFF. Here the CDR3 DNA reads TGCGCCAGCAGCTTATACCTAGCGGGGCCCGCGAACACCGGGGAGCTGTTTTTT.

The chain couples TRBV9 to TRBJ2-1, with D possibly TRBD2 on 7 matching bases. Germline V gene data show CDR1 as SGDLS and CDR2 as YYNGEE. V was shortened by 0 bases and J by 2 bases, with 33 bases between the two germline ends. The CDR3 sequence is 23 residues long. This CDR3 reads CASSVGANLNLGGGAGTYNEQFF. The DNA of the CDR3 is TGTGCCAGCAGCGTAGGAGCGAATTTAAATCTGGGCGGGGGCGCAGGAACCTACAATGAGCAGTTCTTC. Based on the CDR3 plus reference TRBV9 and TRBJ2-1, the full variable domain is DSGVTQTPKHLITATGQRVTLRCSPRSGDLSVYWYQQSLDQGLQFLIQYYNGEERAKGNILERFSAQQFPDLHSELNLSSLELGDSALYFCASSVGANLNLGGGAGTYNEQFFGPGTRLTVL.

This clonotype occurred a few times. This clone may be a read error of a much larger clone one base away. The chain joins TRBV12-3 or TRBV12-4 to TRBJ2-5; 7 nucleotides agree with TRBD1. With 4 bases clipped from V and 6 bases from J, the junction kept 8 bases outside the gene matches. CDR3 length: 14 amino acids. The CDR3 sequence: CASSCMTQGQTQYF. CDR3 bases: TGTGCCAGCAGTTGTATGACACAGGGGCAGACCCAGTACTTC.

This clonotype was seen many times. The rearrangement uses TRBV27 and TRBJ2-6; perhaps TRBD2 as D (7 bases). Germline V gives CDR1 MNHEY, CDR2 SMNVEV (reference sequence). This CDR3 is built from 18 residues. V was clipped by 5 bases and J by 2 bases, with 19 bases between them. This chain's CDR3 is CASSRSQGGGPGANVLTF. The CDR3 DNA follows: TGTGCCAGCAGTCGGTCACAGGGCGGGGGACCTGGGGCCAACGTCCTGACTTTC.

The V gene is TRBV7-2, the J gene TRBJ2-7; 8 positions match TRBD1. Germline CDR1 SGHTA, CDR2 FQGNSA. The CDR3 has 15 residues. V lost 5 bases to trimming and J lost 5 bases; unmatched junction nucleotides: 11. CDR3 protein: CASSPGWTGTDEQYF. CDR3 bases: TGTGCCAGCAGCCCAGGCTGGACAGGGACTGACGAGCAGTACTTC.

This clonotype was picked up many times. This sequence joins TRBV5-1 and TRBJ1-2; tentatively, D is TRBD1 (6 bases). The CDR3 loop spans 15 amino acids. Germline V gene lookup returns CDR1 SGHRS and CDR2 YFSETQ. V lost 0 bases to trimming and J lost 2 bases, with 11 bases between them. This chain's CDR3 is CASSLARGPNYGYTF. The CDR3 coding sequence is TGCGCCAGCAGCTTGGCGCGGGGGCCGAACTATGGCTACACCTTC.

In its sample, this clonotype was seen many times. The gene calls are TRBV28 and TRBJ2-7, with 9 bases lining up with TRBD1. CDR3 length: 15 residues. Trimming removed 10 bases from V and 4 bases from J; junction bases left unmatched: 14. The germline V gene has CDR1 MDHEN and CDR2 SYDVKM. This chain's CDR3 is CATSPDDRGVYEQYF. The DNA for the CDR3 is TGTGCCACCAGCCCGGACGACAGGGGGGTATACGAGCAGTACTTC.

This rearrangement joins TRBV5-1 to TRBJ1-3; D not resolved. The CDR3 runs to 15 residues. Trimming stripped 4 bases from V and 0 bases from J, with 11 bases between. CDR1 is SGHRS and CDR2 is YFSETQ in the germline V gene. The CDR3: CASSPQVSSGNTIYF. CDR3 in DNA: TGCGCCAGCAGCCCACAAGTCTCCTCTGGAAACACCATATATTTT.